This T cell receptor beta chain came from a study of blood T cell repertoires in COVID-19. Study summary: There were acute and convalescent COVID-19 samples, and they came from the United States, Italy and Spain.

V was cut by 9 bases and J by 3 bases, with 18 bases left in between. In germline, CDR1 is SGHDT, CDR2 YYEEEE. The CDR3 runs 14 residues. Data came from immunoSEQ multiplex PCR; TCRdb stores just in-frame clones and leaves some out. The sample records about 320,000 clones, more than 85% being singletons. All enrollees were roughly 18 to 100 years old and from roughly 26 US areas. This clonotype was sampled from a woman aged 25 to 39 who had been exposed to COVID-19. The chain has TRBV5-6 and TRBJ2-5, with TRBD2 as a possible D gene (6 bases). Sequenced: PBMCs or T cells enriched from blood (not recorded which). This CDR3 is CATHIFGGKETQYF. Written as DNA, the CDR3 is TGTGCCACCCACATCTTCGGAGGGAAAGAGACCCAGTACTTC.